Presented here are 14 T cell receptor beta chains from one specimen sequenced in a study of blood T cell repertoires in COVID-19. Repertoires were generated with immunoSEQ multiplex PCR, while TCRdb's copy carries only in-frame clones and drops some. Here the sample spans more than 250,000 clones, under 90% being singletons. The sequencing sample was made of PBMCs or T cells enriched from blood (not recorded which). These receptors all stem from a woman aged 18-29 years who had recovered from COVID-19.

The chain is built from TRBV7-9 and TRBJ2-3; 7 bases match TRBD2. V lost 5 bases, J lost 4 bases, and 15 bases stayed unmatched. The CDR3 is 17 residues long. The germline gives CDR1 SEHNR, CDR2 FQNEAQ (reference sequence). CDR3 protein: CASSPLELLAGADTQYF. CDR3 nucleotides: TGTGCCAGCAGCCCCCTAGAGCTTTTGGCGGGAGCAGATACGCAGTATTTT.

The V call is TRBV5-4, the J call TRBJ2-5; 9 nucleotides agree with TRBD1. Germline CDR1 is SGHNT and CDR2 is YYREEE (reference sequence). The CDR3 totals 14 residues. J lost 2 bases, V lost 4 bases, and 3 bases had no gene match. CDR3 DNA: TGTGCCAGCAGCATGGACAGGGGTCAAGAGACCCAGTACTTC. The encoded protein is CASSMDRGQETQYF.

In DNA form, the CDR3 reads TGTGCCAGCAGTCCTCAGGGCGAGGTTACGCAGTATTTT. Translation: CASSPQGEVTQYF. The chain has TRBV2 and TRBJ2-3, with D perhaps matching TRBD1 (5 bases). CDR3 length: 13 residues. The V and J ends lost 5 bases and 8 bases respectively, with 14 bases between them. Germline CDR1 reads SNHLY; CDR2 reads FYNNEI.

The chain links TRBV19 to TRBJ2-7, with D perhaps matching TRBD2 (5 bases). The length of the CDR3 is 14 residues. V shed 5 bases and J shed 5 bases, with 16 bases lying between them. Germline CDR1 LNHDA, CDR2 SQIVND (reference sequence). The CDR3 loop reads CASSHRGKLNEQYF. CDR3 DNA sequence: TGTGCCAGTAGTCATCGAGGGAAGCTGAACGAGCAGTACTTC.

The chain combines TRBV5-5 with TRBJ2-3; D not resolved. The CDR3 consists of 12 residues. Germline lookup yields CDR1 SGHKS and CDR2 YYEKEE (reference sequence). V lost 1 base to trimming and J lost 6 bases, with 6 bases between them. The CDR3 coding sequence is TGTGCCAGCAGCTTGCGCGGTGATACGCAGTATTTT. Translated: CASSLRGDTQYF.

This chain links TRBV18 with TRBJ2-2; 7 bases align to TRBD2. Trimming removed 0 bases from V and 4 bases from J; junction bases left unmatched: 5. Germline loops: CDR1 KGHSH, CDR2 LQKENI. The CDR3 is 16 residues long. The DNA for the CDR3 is TGTGCCAGCTCACCACCGTCTAGCGGAACCACCGGGGAGCTGTTTTTT. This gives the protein CASSPPSSGTTGELFF.

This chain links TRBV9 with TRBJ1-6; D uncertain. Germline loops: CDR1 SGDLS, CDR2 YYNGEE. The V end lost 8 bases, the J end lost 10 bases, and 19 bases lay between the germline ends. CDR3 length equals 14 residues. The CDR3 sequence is CASSSGRSGSPLHF. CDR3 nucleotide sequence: TGTGCCAGTTCTTCCGGCCGGAGCGGCTCACCCCTCCACTTT.

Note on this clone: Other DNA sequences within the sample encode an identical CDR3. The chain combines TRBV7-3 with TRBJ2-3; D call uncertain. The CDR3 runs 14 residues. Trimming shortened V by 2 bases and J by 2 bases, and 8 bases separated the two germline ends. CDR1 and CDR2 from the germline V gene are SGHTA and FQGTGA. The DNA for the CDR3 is TGTGCCAGCAGCTTAGGGCAGCACACAGATACGCAGTATTTT. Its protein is CASSLGQHTDTQYF.

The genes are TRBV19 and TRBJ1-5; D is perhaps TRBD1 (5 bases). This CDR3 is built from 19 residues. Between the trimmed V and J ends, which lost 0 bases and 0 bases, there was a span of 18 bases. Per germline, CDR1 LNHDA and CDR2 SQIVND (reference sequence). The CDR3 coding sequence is TGTGCCAGTAGTATAGATACCACGAGACAGACATATAGCAATCAGCCCCAGCATTTT. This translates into CASSIDTTRQTYSNQPQHF.

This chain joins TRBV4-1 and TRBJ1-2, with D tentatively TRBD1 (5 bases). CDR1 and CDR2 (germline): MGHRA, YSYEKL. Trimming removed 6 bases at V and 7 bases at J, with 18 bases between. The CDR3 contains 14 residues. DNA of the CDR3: TGCGCCAGCAGACAATTTAATAACCAGGGTGGCTACACCTTC. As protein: CASRQFNNQGGYTF.

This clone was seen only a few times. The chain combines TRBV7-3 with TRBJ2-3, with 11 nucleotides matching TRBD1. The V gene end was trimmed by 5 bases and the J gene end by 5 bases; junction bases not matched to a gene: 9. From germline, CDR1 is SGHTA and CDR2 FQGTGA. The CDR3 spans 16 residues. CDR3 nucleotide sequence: TGTGCCAGCAGCGTTAACCCGGGACAGGGGGGAGATACGCAGTATTTT. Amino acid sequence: CASSVNPGQGGDTQYF.

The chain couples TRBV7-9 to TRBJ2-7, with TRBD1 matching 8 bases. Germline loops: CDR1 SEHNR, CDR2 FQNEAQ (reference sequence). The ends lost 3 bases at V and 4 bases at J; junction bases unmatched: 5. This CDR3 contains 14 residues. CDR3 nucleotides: TGTGCCAGCAGCTTCCCAGGGGGCATGTACGAGCAGTACTTC. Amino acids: CASSFPGGMYEQYF.

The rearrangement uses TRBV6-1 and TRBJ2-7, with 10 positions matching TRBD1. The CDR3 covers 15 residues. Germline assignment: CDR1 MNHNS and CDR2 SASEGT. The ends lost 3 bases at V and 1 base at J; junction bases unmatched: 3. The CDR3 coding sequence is TGTGCCAGCAGTGAGGGACAGGGGAATTCCTACGAGCAGTACTTC. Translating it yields CASSEGQGNSYEQYF.

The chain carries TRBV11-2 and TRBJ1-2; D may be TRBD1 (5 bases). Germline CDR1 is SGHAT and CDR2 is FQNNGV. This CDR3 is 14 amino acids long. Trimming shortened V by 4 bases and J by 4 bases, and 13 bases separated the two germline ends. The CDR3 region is CASSSSGLPYGYTF. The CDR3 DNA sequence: TGTGCCAGCAGCTCCTCGGGACTTCCCTATGGCTACACCTTC.